A single T cell receptor beta chain is shown here with its context. Its antigen is undetermined. This sequence may be a read error, since a much larger clone differs from it by one base. This record comes from a study of regulatory T cells in long-lasting Graves disease. CDR3-region Arm-PCR and iRepertoire HTBI primers produced the TCR beta libraries. Each CDR3 protein gets one entry after TCRdb re-called the multiplex PCR reads with MiXCR. This sample has under 400,000 distinct CDR3 sequences, with 16% found just once. Indicated time point: newly diagnosed GD, antithyroid drugs for less than 3 months. The TCR library was made from RNA extracted from PBMCs. The CDR3 totals 12 residues. Germline CDR1 MDHEN, CDR2 SYDVKM. The V gene lost 3 bases and the J gene lost 3 bases, with 6 bases spanning the gap. Findings of the study overall: Persistent disease showed a preference for TRBV28, TRBJ1-2 and TRBJ2-5.

The same data also went into a second study, on T cells in Graves' hyperthyroidism and ophthalmopathy. As that study records: Investigators excluded patients with uncontrolled infection, other autoimmune disease, pregnancy or lactation. The HTBI primer set drove a first-round RT-PCR of the TCR CDR3.

The receptor was derived from a man in his forties or fifties with Graves disease. V gene TRBV28 combines with J gene TRBJ2-7; no firm D call. The source material was peripheral blood mononuclear cells (PBMCs), sampled at new diagnosis, from a patient treated with antithyroid drugs. The CDR3 loop is CASSFRRYEQYF. As DNA, the CDR3 is TGTGCCAGCAGTTTTAGACGCTACGAGCAGTACTTC.